The TCR beta chain under discussion was sequenced for a study of yellow fever vaccine responses in identical twins. Germline loops: CDR1 KGHSH, CDR2 LQKENI. CDR3 length equals 12 residues. V lost 3 bases and J lost 6, with 9 bases in between. Details on this clonotype: Its antigen is unknown.

Study-level findings and limits: Reportedly, the response of twins' T cells to the vaccine seemed partly convergent, partly personalized.

Via MiXCR, TCRdb re-called the RT-PCR reads, giving one row per CDR3 protein. The table includes 30,000 to 40,000 distinct CDR3 sequences, less than 70% detected once. This TCR came from a woman under 30 who received the yellow fever vaccine. The sequenced sample was T cells from blood (PBMCs), unsorted or a sorted subset (not recorded which), obtained before or after yellow fever vaccination (not recorded which). The gene calls are TRBV18 and TRBJ2-7, with D possibly being TRBD2 (6 bases). CDR3 DNA: TGTGCCAGCTCACCTCAGGGAGGCGAGCAGTACTTC. Its protein is CASSPQGGEQYF. The whole variable domain, filled in from reference TRBV18 and TRBJ2-7, reads NAGVMQNPRHLVRRRGQEARLRCSPMKGHSHVYWYRQLPEEGLKFMVYLQKENIIDESGMPKERFSAEFPKEGPSILRIQQVVRGDSAAYFCASSPQGGEQYFGPGTRLTVT.